These 14 T cell receptor beta chains share one sample of origin, sequenced in a study of T-cell memory formation after mild COVID-19. Each CDR3 protein is one row after TCRdb ran MiXCR on the 5' RACE reads. The sample has around 200,000 distinct CDR3 sequences; approximately 17% are singletons. Source material: PBMCs or a T cell subset sorted from them (not recorded which). These receptors all come from a man younger than 35 who had mild COVID-19 (a few samples of this study predate the infection). Cell type and time point are not known.

The chain employs TRBV7-2 and TRBJ2-5; 9 nucleotides line up with TRBD1. The CDR3 has 16 amino acids. The germline V gene has CDR1 SGHTA and CDR2 FQGNSA. V gave up 5 bases and J gave up 5 bases; unmatched junction bases: 12. CDR3 protein: CASSRGTGYQGETQYF. The CDR3, as DNA: TGTGCCAGCAGCAGAGGGACAGGGTATCAGGGTGAGACCCAGTACTTC.

The sample holds a few counts of this clonotype. The chain carries TRBV5-6 and TRBJ2-1; possible D gene TRBD2, 6 bases. The germline CDR1 and CDR2 sequences are SGHDT and YYEEEE. The CDR3 consists of 15 residues. V dropped 0 bases and J dropped 3 bases, with 10 bases sitting between them. The CDR3 DNA sequence: TGTGCCAGCAGCTTGGTTATTAGCGGCTACAATGAGCAGTTCTTC. Translating it yields CASSLVISGYNEQFF.

This clonotype was seen a handful of times. The CDR3 sequence is CASSLGTGVQETQYF. Written as DNA, the CDR3 is TGTGCCAGCAGCTTAGGGACAGGGGTGCAAGAGACCCAGTACTTC. The rearrangement links TRBV7-2 to TRBJ2-5; TRBD1 matches 9 bases. The ends lost 1 base at V and 2 bases at J; junction bases unmatched: 2. From germline, CDR1 is SGHTA and CDR2 FQGNSA. The CDR3 length is 15 residues.

This clonotype has ten or more counts. This rearrangement joins TRBV6-2 or TRBV6-3 to TRBJ2-7; D is possibly TRBD2 (5 bases). V was pared by 4 bases and J by 4 bases, with 8 bases between. This CDR3 contains 12 residues. CDR1 MNHEY and CDR2 SVGEGT come from the germline V gene. CDR3 in DNA: TGTGCCAGCAGTTGGACGGGGTACGAGCAGTACGTC. It is translated as CASSWTGYEQYV.

This clonotype was found a few times. The chain employs TRBV2 and TRBJ2-2; D not resolved. Trimming removed 6 bases at V and 2 bases at J, with 16 bases between. The CDR3 has 16 residues. CDR1 SNHLY and CDR2 FYNNEI come from the germline V gene. CDR3 sequence reads: CASSVLAAFNTGELFF. The DNA of the CDR3 is TGTGCCAGCAGCGTCCTCGCGGCATTCAACACCGGGGAGCTGTTTTTT.

In this sample, this clonotype turned up a few times. V and J are TRBV7-2 and TRBJ2-7; weak D call: TRBD2 (6 bases). The CDR3 spans 14 residues. The V end was cut by 10 bases, the J end by 0 bases, with 16 bases between. Germline V gives CDR1 SGHTA, CDR2 FQGNSA. CDR3 loop: CATQARGSSYEQYF. As DNA, the CDR3 is TGTGCCACCCAAGCTCGGGGGAGCTCCTACGAGCAGTACTTC.

This clonotype was detected only once. The chain is built from TRBV4-3 and TRBJ1-2; D is unclear. Per the germline V gene, CDR1 is LGHNA and CDR2 is YSLEER. Trimming cost V 1 base and J 9 bases, with 6 bases left between them. The CDR3 length is 11 residues. In nucleotides, the CDR3 is TGCGCCAGCAGCCAAGGAACACGCTACACCTTC. It specifies CASSQGTRYTF.

The chain links TRBV15 to TRBJ2-3; D gene unclear. The CDR3 has 15 residues. V dropped 0 bases and J dropped 1 base, with 8 bases sitting between them. Germline-derived CDR1 and CDR2 are LNHNV and YYDKDF (reference sequence). The CDR3 is CATSRDEPRTDTQYF. DNA for the CDR3: TGTGCCACCAGCAGAGATGAACCGCGCACAGATACGCAGTATTTT.

This clonotype was recorded once. The J gene is TRBJ2-3, the V gene TRBV4-3; weak D call: TRBD1 (6 bases). CDR1 is LGHNA and CDR2 is YSLEER in the germline V gene. Trimming removed 0 bases from V and 3 bases from J, with 13 bases in between. This CDR3 has 16 residues. In DNA, the CDR3 is TGCGCCAGCAGCCAAGATATAGGGGGTGGAACAGATACGCAGTATTTT. Protein sequence: CASSQDIGGGTDTQYF.

This clonotype has at least ten counts. The chain links TRBV5-1 to TRBJ1-1; D gene ambiguous. The CDR3 totals 16 residues. V shed 6 bases and J shed 4 bases, with 22 bases lying between them. CDR1 and CDR2 (germline): SGHRS, YFSETQ. For the CDR3, the DNA is TGCGCCAGCAAGGTGAGGTTGGAAGGCTGGGGCACTGAAGCTTTCTTT. Protein product: CASKVRLEGWGTEAFF. The full variable domain, completed using reference TRBV5-1 and TRBJ1-1, is KAGVTQTPRYLIKTRGQQVTLSCSPISGHRSVSWYQQTPGQGLQFLFEYFSETQRNKGNFPGRFSGRQFSNSRSEMNVSTLELGDSALYLCASKVRLEGWGTEAFFGQGTRLTVV.

This clonotype was seen a few times. This chain links TRBV12-3 or TRBV12-4 with TRBJ1-5; no clear D. The CDR3 is 15 residues long. V was cut by 0 bases and J by 11 bases, with 17 bases left in between. This CDR3 reads CASSLAGSPQWAQHF. CDR3 DNA sequence: TGTGCCAGCAGTTTAGCGGGTTCACCGCAATGGGCCCAGCATTTT.

There are many counts of this clonotype. The rearrangement joins TRBV5-1 to TRBJ2-3, with 9 bases aligning to TRBD2. Germline loops: CDR1 SGHRS, CDR2 YFSETQ. V was pared by 0 bases and J by 3 bases, with 5 bases of the junction left unmatched. CDR3 length equals 16 residues. The CDR3 DNA sequence: TGCGCCAGCAGCTTGGATCCGGGACTAGCAACAGATACGCAGTATTTT. Its protein product is CASSLDPGLATDTQYF. Filled out from reference TRBV5-1 and TRBJ2-3, the complete variable domain reads KAGVTQTPRYLIKTRGQQVTLSCSPISGHRSVSWYQQTPGQGLQFLFEYFSETQRNKGNFPGRFSGRQFSNSRSEMNVSTLELGDSALYLCASSLDPGLATDTQYFGPGTRLTVL.

The CDR3 nucleotides read TGTGCCAGCAGTTACGGAGGACTTACAAATCAGCCCCAGCATTTT. It encodes CASSYGGLTNQPQHF. V and J are TRBV6-2 or TRBV6-3 and TRBJ1-5; D remains unclear. This CDR3 is 15 amino acids long. The V and J ends lost 2 bases and 4 bases respectively, with 12 bases between them. Germline lookup yields CDR1 MNHEY and CDR2 SVGEGT.

The sample holds many counts of this clonotype. The chain has TRBV9 and TRBJ2-1; 11 bases map to TRBD2. The CDR3 length is 17 residues. From germline, CDR1 is SGDLS and CDR2 YYNGEE. Trimming at V came to 4 bases and at J to 6 bases, leaving 12 bases not matched to a gene. CDR3 in amino acids: CASSPLTSGDPGNEQFF. CDR3 nucleotides: TGTGCCAGCAGCCCTTTGACTAGCGGGGATCCAGGCAATGAGCAGTTCTTC. The variable domain in full, completed from reference TRBV9 and TRBJ2-1, reads DSGVTQTPKHLITATGQRVTLRCSPRSGDLSVYWYQQSLDQGLQFLIQYYNGEERAKGNILERFSAQQFPDLHSELNLSSLELGDSALYFCASSPLTSGDPGNEQFFGPGTRLTVL.